This TCR beta chain is drawn from a study of blood T cell repertoires in COVID-19 (TCRdb year 2020). Some background on the complete study: Samples covering the acute and convalescent phases of COVID-19 were provided by collaborators in the United States, Italy and Spain. The material from the prospective study consisted of cDNA or gDNA derived from T cells, B-cell-depleted T cells, or PBMCs. The dataset comprised deeply sampled blood TCRbeta repertoires from subjects exposed to, actively infected with, or recovered from COVID-19. The repertoires were made available in a free public database intended to serve as a resource for research on the immune response to SARS-CoV-2. The samples were drawn from the first 160 participants of the ongoing ImmuneRACE study and from 1,254 subjects provided by 6 global collaborators. Nearly every sample came with metadata listing a de-identified subject ID, COVID-19 status, age in years and sex. HLA class I and class II types, where available, came from metadata supplied by the sample provider rather than from assay-based typing. Broader findings and caveats from the paper: Clinical and demographic metadata were provided uncurated, with the amount varying by source and participant.

Of note for this clone: Its antigen remains unidentified. No base quality information exists; no much larger clone differs at one position.

TCRbeta CDR3 regions were amplified from genomic DNA by means of the immunoSEQ Assay, a bias-controlled multiplex PCR. As for the authors' bioinformatics: The number of nucleated cells in each sample was estimated by amplification of reference gene primers within the assay. Sequence reads were collapsed and filtered to measure the absolute abundance of every unique TCRbeta CDR3 rearrangement. For each sample, productive Simpson clonality was calculated as the square root of Simpson's diversity index across productive rearrangements. In its TCRdb copy, this immuneACCESS table keeps in-frame sequences only and misses some clones. Where compared with another copy, unresolved V genes explain less than half of these, and the others have no known cause. That table is the source of V, J and clone size, and D and trimming were worked out from the DNA. This sample gives 220,000 or so clones in total; 80% to 90% of them show up just once. The ten largest clones add up to 4% to 6% of the sample.

The CDR3 sequence holds 14 residues, the cysteine and phenylalanine included. The read is trimmed to its CDR3 DNA, 42 bases read in frame from base 1. Via the germline V gene, CDR1 is MNHNS and CDR2 SASEGT. At the junction V is shortened by 3 bases and J by 0 bases, with 6 bases in between. Samples from volunteer blood donors who had recovered from COVID-19 were contributed by a second Seattle source. The collaborating institutions used their own protocols to collect whole blood in K2EDTA tubes. For TCRbeta analysis, collaborators shipped samples as frozen whole blood, isolated PBMCs, or DNA extracted from either of those sample types.

This receptor was identified in a woman in her sixties who had recovered from COVID-19. Material: peripheral blood. In this chain, TRBV6-1 is recombined with TRBJ1-5, with no reliable assignment of the D segment. The DNA is TGTGCCAGCAGTGAGAGGGATAGCAATCAGCCCCAGCATTTT. Its protein reads: CASSERDSNQPQHF.